This passage covers 2 T cell receptor beta chains from one sample sequenced in a study of blood T cell repertoires in COVID-19. The table came from immunoSEQ multiplex PCR; TCRdb's copy has only in-frame clones and leaves some out. The sample records more than 250,000 clones, 90% being singletons. The sample taken for sequencing was PBMCs or T cells enriched from blood (not recorded which). The receptors derive from a woman aged 18-29 years with acute COVID-19.

This rearrangement joins TRBV4-1 to TRBJ2-7; D is perhaps TRBD1 (5 bases). This CDR3 is built from 14 residues. Looked up from germline, CDR1 is MGHRA and CDR2 is YSYEKL. The V and J ends lost 3 bases and 4 bases respectively, with 13 bases between them. CDR3 nucleotides: TGCGCCAGCAGCCAGCAGGGATCCCGGTACGAGCAGTACTTC. The encoded protein is CASSQQGSRYEQYF.

The gene calls are TRBV5-1 and TRBJ2-3; the D gene is possibly TRBD2 (6 bases). With 0 bases removed from V and 2 bases from J, the gap between germline ends came to 13 bases. The CDR3 is 16 amino acids. The germline gives CDR1 SGHRS, CDR2 YFSETQ. The CDR3 DNA reads TGCGCCAGCAGCTTGGACGGGGGAGCTCCCACAGATACGCAGTATTTT. The encoded protein is CASSLDGGAPTDTQYF.